This T cell receptor (beta chain) emerged from a study of blood T cells in healthy people across ages. Study in general: Per two T cells, template switching captured roughly one barcoded beta molecule.

Each sample gave at least 6 million isolated PBMCs. Each sample provided at least 5 micrograms of extracted total RNA. Note on this clonotype: What it recognizes is unknown.

The second PCR ran about 7 to 12 cycles with a sample-barcoded 5' primer and J-beta primers. TCRdb re-derived calls from the 5' RACE reads in MiXCR, one entry per CDR3 protein. The table lists about a million distinct CDR3 sequences, roughly 48% of them singletons. The CDR3 has 15 amino acids. Per the germline V gene, CDR1 is SEHNR and CDR2 is FQNEAQ (reference sequence). V lost 2 bases to trimming and J lost 4 bases, with 12 bases between them. Study results and limitations: Per million T cells, TCR beta diversity dropped about linearly as age rose.

This clonotype originated in a man aged 30 to 45 in good health. This chain connects TRBV7-9 to TRBJ2-1; a weak D match, TRBD1 (5 bases). The material sequenced was blood. The CDR3: CASSLKGILYNEQFF. CDR3 nucleotide sequence: TGTGCCAGCAGCTTAAAGGGGATTCTTTACAATGAGCAGTTCTTC.